Sequencing of this TCR beta chain was carried out in a study of T cells after yellow fever vaccination (dated by TCRdb to about 2019). As for the study more broadly: Memory subsets (EM, EMRA, CM and Tscm) were sorted on a BD FACS Aria III using CD3, CD45RA, CCR7 and CD95 staining. Blood was collected at multiple timepoints before and after primary and secondary immunization, and bulk PBMC replicates and cell subsets were isolated. Two healthy male donors made up the cohort, one aged 18 to 30 years and the other aged 30 to 39 years. The SMART-Seq v4 Ultra Low Input RNA kit was used to prepare libraries from fractions with low cell numbers. Sorting of memory subsets took place on days 0, 15 and 45 and at 18 months after primary vaccination, as well as on days 0, 15 and 45 after the 30-year booster. To follow T-cell clones before and after primary and booster YFV17D yellow fever vaccination, bulk TCR alpha and beta repertoires were sequenced over time.

The CDR3 spans 13 residues, from the cysteine through the phenylalanine. Only the CDR3 DNA is retained, 39 bases long and in frame from the first base. The junction shows trimming of 8 bases on V and 3 bases on J, plus 11 bases between the germline ends. Many counts were recorded for this clonotype. Base qualities are not provided; no much larger clone lies one nucleotide away. TCR cDNA was synthesized by 5'RACE template switching, through which a universal primer site and unique molecular identifiers were introduced. cDNA synthesis was primed from both the TCR alpha and TCR beta constant segments. Two PCR steps were used to amplify libraries, with sample barcodes and sequencing adapters being added in the second step. Libraries were sequenced on Illumina HiSeq 2500 (2x100 bp) or NovaSeq (2x150 bp). The authors' pipeline ran thus. Reads were demultiplexed and collapsed into UMI consensus sequences with MIGEC, and V(D)J alignment was performed with MiXCR. Vaccine-responding clonotypes were defined with edgeR using replicate PBMC samples, requiring FDR below 0.01 and a log2 fold change above 5 up to day 15. Each bulk clonotype was labeled CD4 or CD8 based on which sequenced repertoire, CD4 or CD8, contained the clonotype at higher abundance. To estimate the distribution of each clone across memory phenotypes, clonotype frequencies in memory subsets were weighted by FACS-sorted cell numbers. TCRdb reprocessed the public reads (quality trimming at Q25 with fastp, clone calling with MiXCR) and kept in-frame beta chains. Rows are combined by CDR3 protein, so each entry shows the most common genes and DNA. Clone size and V and J calls follow TCRdb, not the original study. The sample table holds approximately 32,000 distinct CDR3 sequences, of which around 6.7% were seen once. Clones ranked in the top ten supply around a fifth of the sample.

The treatment or condition label corresponds to: live attenuated yellow fever vaccine strain. A standard Ficoll-Paque protocol was used to isolate PBMCs from peripheral blood. RNA from sorted memory subsets was extracted with the RNeasy Micro Kit. Findings and caveats that apply to the study as a whole: On day 0, almost all vaccine-responding clonotypes were found to be below detection in the sorted memory subsets. A small share of clonotypes was detected in both CD4 and CD8 compartments, with the overlap likely arising from convergent recombination. The secondary T-cell response was weaker than the primary response but faster, peaking on day 5 instead of day 15. Computational filtering was required because FACS-sorted repertoires could contain abundant contaminating clonotypes from the bulk population. The study included only a couple of donors, which limits how far the findings can be generalized. After the booster, most of the clones that had expanded following primary vaccination were detected again (roughly 96% of CD4 and 85% to 90% of CD8), which suggests that memory was broadly maintained.

The TCR was taken from a man aged 18 to 29 who received the YFV17D yellow fever vaccine. The specimen comprised PBMCs, either bulk or a sorted T-cell subset (CD4+, CD8+, memory, or dextramer-sorted; not recorded which), sampled on the day of the first yellow fever vaccination. Recombination connected TRBV12-3 or TRBV12-4 to TRBJ1-5; no D gene is confidently identified. CDR3 protein: CASEAQLNQPQHF. Here is the DNA: TGTGCCAGCGAGGCACAGCTCAATCAGCCCCAGCATTTT.